This passage covers 13 T cell receptor beta chains from one sample sequenced in a study of circulating and synovial CD4+ cells in juvenile arthritis. Libraries were prepared by immunoSEQ multiplex PCR; TCRdb keeps only in-frame clonotypes and omits some of them. Altogether just over 35,000 clones are present, approximately 94% being singletons, with the ten largest covering 0.7%. The specimen was CD4+ T cells from blood. The receptors here all came from a human donor with juvenile idiopathic arthritis.

The rearrangement links TRBV2 to TRBJ1-6; D uncertain. Trimming took 7 bases from V and 15 from J, leaving 4 bases between them. Germline V gene data show CDR1 as SNHLY and CDR2 as FYNNEI. This CDR3 comprises 8 residues. For the CDR3, the DNA is TGTGCCAGCACGCGCCTCCACTTT. Its translation: CASTRLHF.

The chain carries TRBV19 and TRBJ2-4, with TRBD2 matching 7 bases. The junction had 8 bases not matched to a gene; V was cut back by 5 bases and J by 7 bases. This CDR3 region has 14 residues. CDR1 and CDR2 (germline): LNHDA, SQIVND (reference sequence). In nucleotides, the CDR3 is TGTGCCAGTAGTGTCTTAGGGGAGGGGAACATTCAGTACTTC. Translated, it gives CASSVLGEGNIQYF.

This chain joins TRBV9 and TRBJ1-1; TRBD1 might be the D (5 bases). CDR3 size: 13 residues. CDR1 is SGDLS, CDR2 YYNGEE, per germline. Deletions cut 4 bases from V and 7 bases from J, with 14 bases between. Here the CDR3 reads CASSPRTSDEAFF. CDR3 sequence (DNA): TGTGCCAGCAGCCCGCGGACAAGTGATGAAGCTTTCTTT.

This chain joins TRBV7-9 and TRBJ1-1; D may be TRBD1 (6 bases). The CDR3 has 14 residues. Germline CDR1 SEHNR, CDR2 FQNEAQ (reference sequence). V dropped 5 bases and J dropped 5 bases, with 15 bases sitting between them. The CDR3 protein is CASSLGQPRTEAFF. CDR3 bases: TGTGCCAGCAGCCTAGGACAGCCTAGGACTGAAGCTTTCTTT.

This rearrangement joins TRBV2 to TRBJ1-5; 10 positions agree with TRBD1. J lost 4 bases, V lost 10 bases, and 13 bases had no gene match. The CDR3 runs 16 residues. Germline V gene lookup returns CDR1 SNHLY and CDR2 FYNNEI. The DNA of the CDR3 is TGTGCCACCGGGAGGGACAGGGGAGTTCAGAATCAGCCCCAGCATTTT. Encoded protein: CATGRDRGVQNQPQHF.

The J gene is TRBJ2-7, the V gene TRBV18; D perhaps matches TRBD1 (5 bases). V shed 6 bases and J shed 2 bases, with 14 bases lying between them. This CDR3 is built from 14 residues. The germline V gene has CDR1 KGHSH and CDR2 LQKENI. The CDR3 nucleotides read TGTGCCAGCTCCAGAAGGGGTGCTACCTACGAGCAGTACTTC. This codes for CASSRRGATYEQYF.

This clone was recorded once. The J gene is TRBJ2-7, the V gene TRBV21-1; the DNA was not compared with TRBD1, the D call given in the table. TRBV21-1 is a documented pseudogene. CDR3 length equals 19 residues. Here the CDR3 reads CASSGRDREVNGGSYEQYF. The CDR3 DNA sequence: TGTGCCAGCAGCGGGCGGGACAGGGAGGTTAATGGGGGCTCCTACGAGCAGTACTTC.

The rearrangement links TRBV7-9 to TRBJ2-3, with 8 bases matching TRBD2. Germline CDR1 is SEHNR and CDR2 is FQNEAQ (reference sequence). The CDR3 spans 14 residues. Trimming cost V 6 bases and J 2 bases; bases outside gene matches: 4. In nucleotides, the CDR3 is TGTGCCAGCAGTCGCGGGGGGACCACAGATACGCAGTATTTT. Protein sequence: CASSRGGTTDTQYF. Full variable domain (remainder filled in from reference TRBV7-9 and TRBJ2-3): DTGVSQNPRHKITKRGQNVTFRCDPISEHNRLYWYRQTLGQGPEFLTYFQNEAQLEKSRLLSDRFSAERPKGSFSTLEIQRTEQGDSAMYLCASSRGGTTDTQYFGPGTRLTVL.

The rearrangement links TRBV7-9 to TRBJ2-1; 7 nucleotides line up with TRBD2. V dropped 0 bases and J dropped 9; count of bases not matched to a gene: 2. The CDR3 runs 13 residues. Germline CDR1 and CDR2: SEHNR and FQNEAQ (reference sequence). CDR3 in DNA: TGTGCCAGCAGCTTAGCGGGGGGGATTGAGCAGTTCTTC. Encoded protein: CASSLAGGIEQFF. The full variable domain, rest sourced from reference TRBV7-9 and TRBJ2-1, is DTGVSQNPRHKITKRGQNVTFRCDPISEHNRLYWYRQTLGQGPEFLTYFQNEAQLEKSRLLSDRFSAERPKGSFSTLEIQRTEQGDSAMYLCASSLAGGIEQFFGPGTRLTVL.

J is TRBJ2-7 and V is TRBV13, with D perhaps matching TRBD2 (5 bases). This CDR3 has 14 residues. Deletions cut 1 base from V and 6 bases from J, with 13 bases between. The germline gives CDR1 PRHDT, CDR2 FYEKMQ (reference sequence). CDR3 sequence (DNA): TGTGCCAGCAGCTTAGTACAGCCGGCGGGCGAGCAGTACTTC. Translated: CASSLVQPAGEQYF. Using reference TRBV13 and TRBJ2-7 for the parts outside the CDR3, the full variable domain is AAGVIQSPRHLIKEKRETATLKCYPIPRHDTVYWYQQGPGQDPQFLISFYEKMQSDKGSIPDRFSAQQFSDYHSELNMSSLELGDSALYFCASSLVQPAGEQYFGPGTRLTVT.

The V call is TRBV7-9, the J call TRBJ1-2; maybe TRBD1 (5 bases). Per the germline V gene, CDR1 is SEHNR and CDR2 is FQNEAQ (reference sequence). The germline V and J ends were trimmed by 0 bases and 6 bases, with 14 bases remaining between them. This CDR3 is 15 amino acids long. As DNA, the CDR3 is TGTGCCAGCAGCTTAGCGGGTAGGCAGGGCGATGGCTACACCTTC. As protein: CASSLAGRQGDGYTF.

Worth noting for this clone: At one boundary the junction diverges from the germline segment, which might be a read error. The chain combines TRBV7-7 with TRBJ2-5, with D unresolved. The CDR3 spans 15 residues. CDR1 and CDR2 (germline): SSHAT, FNYEAQ (reference sequence). The CDR3 DNA reads TGTGCTAGCAGCTTAGGTCCGCCGACGCGGGAGACCCAGTACTTC. This codes for CASSLGPPTRETQYF. Variable domain in full (rest from reference TRBV7-7 and TRBJ2-5): GAGVSQSPRYKVTKRGQDVTLRCDPISSHATLYWYQQALGQGPEFLTYFNYEAQPDKSGLPSDRFSAERPEGSISTLTIQRTEQRDSAMYRCASSLGPPTRETQYFGPGTRLLVL.

The genes are TRBV5-4 and TRBJ1-2; the match to TRBD1 covers 9 bases. V shed 4 bases, J shed 6 bases, and the junction held 13 bases outside the gene matches. CDR3 length equals 16 residues. Germline CDR1 SGHNT, CDR2 YYREEE (reference sequence). The CDR3 loop reads CASSHPGTGNYHGYTF. In nucleotides, the CDR3 is TGTGCCAGCAGCCACCCCGGGACAGGGAACTATCATGGCTACACCTTC.